The present T cell receptor beta chain was sequenced within a study of T cells in Graves' hyperthyroidism and ophthalmopathy. In regard to this clonotype: As yet, its antigen is unknown.

The authors obtained PBMCs from 10 ml of fresh peripheral blood. Study-level results: Clonotypes that were expanded in thyroid above 0.001 mostly appeared in blood too.

Amplified TCR beta CDR3 regions derived from RNA transcripts. First-round RT-PCR of the TCR CDR3 relied on the HTBI primer set. TCRdb redid the calling of the multiplex PCR reads with MiXCR, one entry per CDR3 protein. The sample has 550,000 to 650,000 distinct CDR3 sequences, 12% to 15% seen once. Germline lookup yields CDR1 WNHNN and CDR2 SYGVQD (reference sequence). This CDR3 has 14 amino acids. V was pared by 3 bases and J by 0 bases, with 7 bases between. This sequence was found in a middle-aged woman with Graves' hyperthyroidism. J is TRBJ2-3 and V is TRBV10-1; D is unresolved. The sequenced sample was blood. The CDR3 DNA reads as TGCGCCAGCAGTGAAGAGACTAGCACAGATACGCAGTATTTT. Translated: CASSEETSTDTQYF.